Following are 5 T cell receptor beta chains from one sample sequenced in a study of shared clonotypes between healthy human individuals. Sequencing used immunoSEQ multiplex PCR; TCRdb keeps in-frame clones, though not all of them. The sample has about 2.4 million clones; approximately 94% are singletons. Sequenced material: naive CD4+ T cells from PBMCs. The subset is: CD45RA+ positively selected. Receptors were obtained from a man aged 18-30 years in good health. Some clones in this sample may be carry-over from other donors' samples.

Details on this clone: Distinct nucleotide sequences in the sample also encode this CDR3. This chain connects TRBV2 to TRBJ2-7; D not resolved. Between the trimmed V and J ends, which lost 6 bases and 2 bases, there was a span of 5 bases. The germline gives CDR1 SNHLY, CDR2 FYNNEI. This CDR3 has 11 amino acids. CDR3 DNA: TGTGCCAGCAGCAGAACCTACGAGCAGTACTTC. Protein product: CASSRTYEQYF.

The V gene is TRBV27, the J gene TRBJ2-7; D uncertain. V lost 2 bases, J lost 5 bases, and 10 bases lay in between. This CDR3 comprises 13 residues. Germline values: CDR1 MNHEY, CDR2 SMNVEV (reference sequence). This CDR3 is CASSLIQSHEQYF. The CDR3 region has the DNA TGTGCCAGCAGTTTAATACAGTCCCACGAGCAGTACTTC.

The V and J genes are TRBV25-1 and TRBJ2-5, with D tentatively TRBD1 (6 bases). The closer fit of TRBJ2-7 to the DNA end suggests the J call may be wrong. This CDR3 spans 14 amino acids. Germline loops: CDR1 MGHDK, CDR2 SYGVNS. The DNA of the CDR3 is TGTGCCAGTGGATTGTCGGGCAGGGGATACGAGCAGTACTTC. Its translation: CASGLSGRGYEQYF.

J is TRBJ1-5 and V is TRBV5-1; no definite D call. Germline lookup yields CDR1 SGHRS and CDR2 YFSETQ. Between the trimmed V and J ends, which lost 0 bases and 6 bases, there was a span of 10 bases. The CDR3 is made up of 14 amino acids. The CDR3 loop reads CASSLGEGGQPQHF. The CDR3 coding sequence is TGCGCCAGCAGCTTGGGGGAGGGTGGTCAGCCCCAGCATTTT.

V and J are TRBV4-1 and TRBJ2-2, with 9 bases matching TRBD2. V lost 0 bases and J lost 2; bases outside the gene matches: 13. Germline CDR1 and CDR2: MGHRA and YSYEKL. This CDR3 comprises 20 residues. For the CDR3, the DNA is TGCGCCAGCAGCCAAGAGGGCAGCGGGAGGTCCCCTTTAAACACCGGGGAGCTGTTTTTT. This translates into CASSQEGSGRSPLNTGELFF.